This TCR beta chain was documented in a study of identical twins. Using its own MiXCR run on the 5' RACE reads, TCRdb lists one record per CDR3 protein. The table records approximately 500,000 distinct CDR3 sequences, 24% of them present only once. Germline CDR1 and CDR2: SQVTM and ANQGSEA. There are 13 residues in the CDR3. V gave up 4 bases and J gave up 0 bases, with 10 bases separating them. These data are also associated with another study on T cells expressing NK-cell markers. From that study: These clonotypes also led the CD3+CD56-NKG2C+ fraction in four donors.

The sequenced material came from CD4+ T cells sorted from blood. J is TRBJ2-7 and V is TRBV29-1, with D hard to call. The TCR comes from a woman aged 18-30 years in good health. The CDR3 nucleotides are TGCAGCGTTGTGGGCCACTTCTCCTACGAGCAGTACTTC. Its translation: CSVVGHFSYEQYF.